The 8 T cell receptor beta chains reported below all come from one sample, sequenced in a study of blood T cell repertoires in COVID-19. Profiled with immunoSEQ multiplex PCR; TCRdb holds only in-frame clones, not every one. The sample lists some 200,000 clones; around 86% were seen once. The specimen sequenced was peripheral blood. The source is a man between 65 and 85 years old with acute or convalescent COVID-19.

The chain recombines TRBV9 with TRBJ1-5, with 8 nucleotides matching TRBD1. CDR3 length: 14 amino acids. Looked up from germline, CDR1 is SGDLS and CDR2 is YYNGEE. V lost 2 bases and J lost 6; bases outside the gene matches: 4. The CDR3 nucleotides read TGTGCCAGCAGCGTGACAGGGGCTCCTCAGCCCCAGCATTTT. Its translation is CASSVTGAPQPQHF. Based on the CDR3 plus reference TRBV9 and TRBJ1-5, the full variable domain is DSGVTQTPKHLITATGQRVTLRCSPRSGDLSVYWYQQSLDQGLQFLIQYYNGEERAKGNILERFSAQQFPDLHSELNLSSLELGDSALYFCASSVTGAPQPQHFGDGTRLSIL.

The chain recombines TRBV5-1 with TRBJ1-6, with D possibly TRBD1 on 5 matching bases. V lost 6 bases and J lost 9, with 16 bases in between. CDR1 SGHRS and CDR2 YFSETQ come from the germline V gene. The CDR3 has 14 amino acids. The CDR3 protein is CASTPAQGGSPLHF. The CDR3 coding sequence is TGCGCCAGCACCCCAGCCCAGGGAGGTTCACCCCTCCACTTT.

The genes are TRBV5-1 and TRBJ2-5; 12 nucleotides agree with TRBD2. This CDR3 has 15 amino acids. The germline V gene has CDR1 SGHRS and CDR2 YFSETQ. V lost 4 bases, J lost 3 bases, and 4 bases stayed unmatched. CDR3 in DNA: TGCGCCAGCAGCCTTAGACTAGCGGGAGAAGAGACCCAGTACTTC. This translates into CASSLRLAGEETQYF.

V usage is TRBV5-1 and J usage is TRBJ1-4; 11 nucleotides align to TRBD1. Germline V gene sequence: CDR1 SGHRS, CDR2 YFSETQ. The CDR3 totals 21 residues. The ends lost 0 bases at V and 0 bases at J; junction bases unmatched: 13. The chain's CDR3 is CASSLDGPRGQGATTNEKLFF. The CDR3, as DNA: TGCGCCAGCAGCTTGGATGGGCCTAGAGGACAGGGGGCGACAACTAATGAAAAACTGTTTTTT.

V gene TRBV19 combines with J gene TRBJ1-2, with D tentatively TRBD1 (5 bases). The V gene's germline CDR1 is LNHDA and CDR2 SQIVND (reference sequence). Trimming removed 5 bases at V and 8 bases at J, with 12 bases between. CDR3 length equals 12 residues. CDR3 sequence (DNA): TGTGCCAGTAGTCATAGGCAGGGAGGCTACACCTTC. Residues: CASSHRQGGYTF.

The J gene is TRBJ2-7, the V gene TRBV21-1; no DNA check was done on the table's D call, TRBD2. TRBV21-1 is a listed pseudogene. CDR3 length: 13 residues. This CDR3 reads CASSKARQLEQYF. The DNA of the CDR3 is TGTGCCAGCAGCAAAGCGCGCCAACTCGAGCAGTACTTC.

This chain uses TRBV7-8 with TRBJ2-4; the match to TRBD1 covers 9 bases. The V gene's germline CDR1 is SGHVS and CDR2 FQNEAQ. The V gene end was trimmed by 1 base and the J gene end by 2 bases; junction bases not matched to a gene: 6. The CDR3 has 17 amino acids. The CDR3 region is CASSLGQGVITKNIQYF. In DNA, the CDR3 is TGTGCCAGCAGCTTAGGACAGGGGGTGATAACCAAAAACATTCAGTACTTC.

The chain is built from TRBV6-5 and TRBJ1-4; D is unclear. This CDR3 has 13 residues. Trimming stripped 8 bases from V and 0 bases from J, with 7 bases between. The V gene's germline CDR1 is MNHEY and CDR2 SVGAGI. This CDR3 is CASGRTTNEKLFF. The CDR3 DNA is TGTGCCAGCGGCAGGACAACTAATGAAAAACTGTTTTTT.